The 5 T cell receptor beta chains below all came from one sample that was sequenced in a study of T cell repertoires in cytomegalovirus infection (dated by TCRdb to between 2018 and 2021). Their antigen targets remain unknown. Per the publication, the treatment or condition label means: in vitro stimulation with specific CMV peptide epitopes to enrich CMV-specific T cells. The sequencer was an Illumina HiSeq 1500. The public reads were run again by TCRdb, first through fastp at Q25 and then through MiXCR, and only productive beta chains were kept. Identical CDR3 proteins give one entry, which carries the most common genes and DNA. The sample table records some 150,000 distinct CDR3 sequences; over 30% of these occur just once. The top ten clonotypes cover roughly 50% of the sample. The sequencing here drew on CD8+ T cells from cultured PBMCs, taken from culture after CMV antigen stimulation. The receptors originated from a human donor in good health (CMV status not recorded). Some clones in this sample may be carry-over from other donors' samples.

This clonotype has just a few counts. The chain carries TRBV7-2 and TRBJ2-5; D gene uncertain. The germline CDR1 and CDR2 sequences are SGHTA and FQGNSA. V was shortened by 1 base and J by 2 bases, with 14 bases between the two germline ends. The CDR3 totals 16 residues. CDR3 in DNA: TGTGCCAGCAGCTTAGGACTCCTTATAGTTCAAGAGACCCAGTACTTC. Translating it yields CASSLGLLIVQETQYF.

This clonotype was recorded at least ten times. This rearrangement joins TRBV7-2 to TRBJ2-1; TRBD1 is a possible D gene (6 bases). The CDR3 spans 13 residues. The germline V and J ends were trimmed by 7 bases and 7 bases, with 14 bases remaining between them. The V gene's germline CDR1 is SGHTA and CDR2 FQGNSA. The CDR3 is CASTKSTGNEQFF. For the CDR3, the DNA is TGTGCCAGCACCAAAAGCACAGGGAATGAGCAGTTCTTC.

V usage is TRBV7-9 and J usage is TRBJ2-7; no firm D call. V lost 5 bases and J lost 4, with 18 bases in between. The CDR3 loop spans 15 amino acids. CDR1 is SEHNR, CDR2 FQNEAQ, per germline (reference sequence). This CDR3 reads CASSLTFEGRYEQYF. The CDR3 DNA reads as TGTGCCAGCAGCCTAACTTTTGAAGGGCGGTACGAGCAGTACTTC.

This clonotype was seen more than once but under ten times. The CDR3 loop is CASSILSGGNTEAFF. The CDR3 DNA sequence: TGTGCCAGTAGTATACTGTCAGGGGGAAACACTGAAGCTTTCTTT. This chain connects TRBV19 to TRBJ1-1, with 7 bases matching TRBD1. The ends lost 2 bases at V and 2 bases at J; junction bases unmatched: 5. The CDR3 sequence is 15 residues long. Germline lookup yields CDR1 LNHDA and CDR2 SQIVND (reference sequence).

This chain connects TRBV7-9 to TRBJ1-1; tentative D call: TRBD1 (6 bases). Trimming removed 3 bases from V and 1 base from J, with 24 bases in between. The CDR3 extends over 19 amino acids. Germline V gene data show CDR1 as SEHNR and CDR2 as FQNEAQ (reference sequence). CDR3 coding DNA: TGTGCCAGCAGCTTGTTGTCAGGGGAATTTTTGGGTGCGAACACTGAAGCTTTCTTT. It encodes CASSLLSGEFLGANTEAFF. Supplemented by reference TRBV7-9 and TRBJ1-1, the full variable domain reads DTGVSQNPRHKITKRGQNVTFRCDPISEHNRLYWYRQTLGQGPEFLTYFQNEAQLEKSRLLSDRFSAERPKGSFSTLEIQRTEQGDSAMYLCASSLLSGEFLGANTEAFFGQGTRLTVV.